This T cell receptor (beta chain) was retrieved from a study of response to subunit inactivated influenza vaccine. V lost 3 bases and J lost 7; bases outside the gene matches: 7. From germline, CDR1 is SGHRS and CDR2 YFSETQ. This CDR3 has 15 residues. The table lists this clonotype with a few counts. From the RT-PCR reads, TCRdb called clonotypes with MiXCR, one entry per CDR3 protein. Among around 750,000 distinct CDR3 sequences listed, around 20% were seen once. The sample here was PBMCs from blood, taken 5 days after vaccination. The chain has TRBV5-1 and TRBJ2-1; TRBD2 agrees at 10 bases. This clonotype was obtained from a man in his forties or fifties who received an inactivated influenza vaccine. CDR3 in amino acids: CASSSDSGGPNEQFF. The CDR3, as DNA: TGCGCCAGCAGCTCGGATAGCGGGGGGCCTAATGAGCAGTTCTTC.